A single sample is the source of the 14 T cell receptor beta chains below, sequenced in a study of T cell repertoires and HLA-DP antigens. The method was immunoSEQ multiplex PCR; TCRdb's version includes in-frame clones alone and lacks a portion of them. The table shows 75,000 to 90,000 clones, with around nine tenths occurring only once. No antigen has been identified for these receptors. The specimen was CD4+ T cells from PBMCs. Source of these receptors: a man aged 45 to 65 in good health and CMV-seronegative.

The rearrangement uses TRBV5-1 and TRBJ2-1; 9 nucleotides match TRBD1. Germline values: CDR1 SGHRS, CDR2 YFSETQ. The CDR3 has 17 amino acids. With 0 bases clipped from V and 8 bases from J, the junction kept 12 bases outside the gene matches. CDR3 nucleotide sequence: TGCGCCAGCAGCTTGGGCCAGGGACAGGGTGGGGGCCATGAGCAGTTCTTC. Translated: CASSLGQGQGGGHEQFF.

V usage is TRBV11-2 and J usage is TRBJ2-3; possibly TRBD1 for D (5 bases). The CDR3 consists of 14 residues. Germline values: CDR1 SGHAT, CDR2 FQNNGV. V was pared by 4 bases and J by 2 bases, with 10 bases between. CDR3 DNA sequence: TGTGCCAGCAGCTCCACACAGGTCACAGATACGCAGTATTTT. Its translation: CASSSTQVTDTQYF.

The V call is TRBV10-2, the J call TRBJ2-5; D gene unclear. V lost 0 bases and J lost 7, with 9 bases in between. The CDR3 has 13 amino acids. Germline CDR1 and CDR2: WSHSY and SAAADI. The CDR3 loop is CASSESAMGTQYF. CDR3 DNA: TGCGCCAGCAGTGAGTCAGCTATGGGGACCCAGTACTTC.

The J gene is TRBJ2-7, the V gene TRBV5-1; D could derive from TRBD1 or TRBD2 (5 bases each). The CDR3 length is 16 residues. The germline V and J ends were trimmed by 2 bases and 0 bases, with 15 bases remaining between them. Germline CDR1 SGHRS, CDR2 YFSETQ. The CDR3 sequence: CASSLRAAGSSYEQYF. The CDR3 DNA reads TGCGCCAGCAGCTTAAGGGCGGCAGGGAGCTCCTACGAGCAGTACTTC.

The CDR3 is CASRDRGSYEQYF. Written as DNA, the CDR3 is TGTGCCAGCCGGGACAGGGGATCCTACGAGCAGTACTTC. The V call is TRBV27, the J call TRBJ2-5; 10 bases are shared with TRBD1. The DNA end favors TRBJ2-7, so the J call may be wrong. The germline V gene has CDR1 MNHEY and CDR2 SMNVEV (reference sequence). CDR3 length: 13 residues.

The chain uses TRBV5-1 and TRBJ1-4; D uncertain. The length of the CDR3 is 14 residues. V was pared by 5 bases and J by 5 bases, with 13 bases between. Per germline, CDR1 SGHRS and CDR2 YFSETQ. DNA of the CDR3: TGCGCCAGCAGGTCCGGGAGAGAGAATGAAAAACTGTTTTTT. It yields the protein CASRSGRENEKLFF.

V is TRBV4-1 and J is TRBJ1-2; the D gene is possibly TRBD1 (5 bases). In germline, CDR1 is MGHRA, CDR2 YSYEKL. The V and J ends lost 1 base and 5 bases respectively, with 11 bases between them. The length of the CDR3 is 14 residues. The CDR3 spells CASSQGGPPYGYTF. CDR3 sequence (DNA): TGCGCCAGCAGCCAAGGGGGACCGCCATATGGCTACACCTTC.

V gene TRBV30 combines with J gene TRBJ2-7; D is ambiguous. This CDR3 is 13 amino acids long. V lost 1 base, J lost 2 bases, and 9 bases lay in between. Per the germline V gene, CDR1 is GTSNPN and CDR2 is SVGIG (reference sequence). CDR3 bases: TGTGCCTGGAGTGAACAGTTTACCTACGAGCAGTACTTC. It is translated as CAWSEQFTYEQYF.

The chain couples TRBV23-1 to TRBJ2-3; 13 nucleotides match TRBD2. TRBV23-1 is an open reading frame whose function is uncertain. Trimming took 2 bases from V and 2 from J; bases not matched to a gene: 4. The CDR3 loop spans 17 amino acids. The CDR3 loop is CASSQIGLAGATDTQYF. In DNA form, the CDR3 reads TGCGCCAGCAGTCAAATTGGACTAGCGGGAGCCACAGATACGCAGTATTTT.

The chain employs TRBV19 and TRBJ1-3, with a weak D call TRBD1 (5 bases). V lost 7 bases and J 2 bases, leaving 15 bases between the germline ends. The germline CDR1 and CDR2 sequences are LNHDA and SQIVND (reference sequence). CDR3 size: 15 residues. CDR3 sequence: CASTPQTAPGNTIYF. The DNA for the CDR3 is TGTGCCAGTACACCCCAGACAGCGCCTGGAAACACCATATATTTT.

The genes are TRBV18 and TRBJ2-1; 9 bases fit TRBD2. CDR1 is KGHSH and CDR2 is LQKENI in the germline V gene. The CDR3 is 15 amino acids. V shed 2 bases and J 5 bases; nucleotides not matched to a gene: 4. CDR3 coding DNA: TGTGCCAGCTCACCAATAGCGGGGGTGGACAATGAGCAGTTCTTC. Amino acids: CASSPIAGVDNEQFF.

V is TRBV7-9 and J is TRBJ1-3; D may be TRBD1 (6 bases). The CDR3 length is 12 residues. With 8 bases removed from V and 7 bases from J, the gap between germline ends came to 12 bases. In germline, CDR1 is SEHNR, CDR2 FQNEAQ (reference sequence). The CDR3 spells CASSWGANTIYF. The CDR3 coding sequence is TGTGCCAGCTCATGGGGGGCCAACACCATATATTTT.

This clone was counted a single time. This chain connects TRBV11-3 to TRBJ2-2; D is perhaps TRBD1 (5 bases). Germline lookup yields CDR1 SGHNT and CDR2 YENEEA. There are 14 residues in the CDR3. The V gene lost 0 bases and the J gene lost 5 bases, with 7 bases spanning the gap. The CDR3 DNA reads TGTGCCAGCAGCTTAGATGGGGCGACCGGGGAGCTGTTTTTT. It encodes CASSLDGATGELFF.

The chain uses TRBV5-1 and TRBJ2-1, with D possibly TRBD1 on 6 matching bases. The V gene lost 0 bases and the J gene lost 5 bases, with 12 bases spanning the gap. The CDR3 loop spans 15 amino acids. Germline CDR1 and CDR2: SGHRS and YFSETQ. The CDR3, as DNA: TGCGCCAGCAGCTTGGGCCTCACAGGGAACAATGAGCAGTTCTTC. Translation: CASSLGLTGNNEQFF.